This TCR beta chain was recovered during a study of T cell responses to AZD1222 COVID-19 vaccine. Broader study findings: Only after the peak T cell response were repertoires sampled. The donor group comprised mostly white British people and more females; the analysis possibly underestimated clonal diversity. Two AZD1222 doses significantly raised spike-specific TCR breadth and depth over controls.

Worth noting for this clone: Its antigen is not known.

Here immunoSEQ multiplex PCR was the method, and the copy in TCRdb shows in-frame clones only, minus some. This sample yields 150,000 or so clones, of which about nine tenths are seen a single time; about 7% belongs to the top ten. This specimen was peripheral blood, taken on day 0 of AZD1222 vaccination. The sequence was collected from an adult in good health.

CDR3: CASSYSRAEMVKTQYF. CDR3 DNA sequence: TGTGCCAGCAGTTACTCGAGGGCCGAGATGGTAAAGACCCAGTACTTC. The chain recombines TRBV6-5 with TRBJ2-5, with TRBD2 as a possible D gene (5 bases). CDR1 and CDR2 (germline): MNHEY, SVGAGI. The length of the CDR3 is 16 residues. Trimming stripped 0 bases from V and 6 bases from J, with 17 bases between.